The clone carrying this TCR beta chain has a count of ten or more. The sample is drawn from a study of regulatory T cells in long-lasting Graves disease. As for the study in general: Graves' patients diagnosed newly had used antithyroid drugs under 3 months.

Time point noted: newly diagnosed GD, antithyroid drugs for less than 3 months. Making the TCR library involved RNA that had been extracted from PBMCs. The length of the CDR3 is 16 residues. CDR1 and CDR2 (germline): KGHSH, LQKENI. Trimming shortened V by 2 bases and J by 4 bases, and 14 bases separated the two germline ends. For TCR beta, libraries came from iRepertoire HTBI primers and Arm-PCR of CDR3 regions. TCRdb fed the multiplex PCR reads into MiXCR, producing one record per CDR3 protein. The profile covers 520,000 or so distinct CDR3 sequences, with more than 10% appearing a single time and roughly 8.2% taken by the ten largest. These same records also appear under a second study, on T cells in Graves' hyperthyroidism and ophthalmopathy. As reported in that work: No ophthalmopathy progression within 18 months constituted stable Graves' hyperthyroidism. Among the patients, aged 18 to 65, hyperthyroidism was newly diagnosed and had lasted under 2 months.

Here the sequenced sample was peripheral blood mononuclear cells (PBMCs), taken at new diagnosis, from a patient treated with antithyroid drugs. This TCR derives from a woman aged 25-40 years with Graves disease. The chain couples TRBV18 to TRBJ2-2; D unclear. The CDR3 loop is CASSPWHKGGTGELFF. As DNA, the CDR3 is TGTGCCAGCTCACCATGGCATAAGGGCGGCACCGGGGAGCTGTTTTTT.